The present T cell receptor (beta chain) was sequenced within a study of blood T cell repertoires in COVID-19. Between the trimmed V and J ends, which lost 4 bases and 4 bases, there was a span of 10 bases. The CDR3 loop spans 13 amino acids. Germline CDR1 reads LGHDT; CDR2 reads YNNKEL (reference sequence). Some clones are missing from TCRdb's copy, which holds only in-frame ones; the method was immunoSEQ multiplex PCR. The sample consists of about 170,000 clones, about 86% of them appearing once. This clone was picked up a small number of times. This chain uses TRBV3-1 (or the pseudogene TRBV3-2) with TRBJ1-1, with D tentatively TRBD1 (6 bases). Sequencing was performed on peripheral blood. This TCR came from a human donor with acute or convalescent COVID-19. The donor label of this sample is uncertain. The CDR3, as DNA: TGTGCCAGCAGCCTTACAGGGCCCACTGAAGCTTTCTTT. Its protein product is CASSLTGPTEAFF.